A selection of T cell receptor beta chains follows, all from one sample in a study of cytomegalovirus exposure and HLA in healthy donors. Only in-frame clones appear in the TCRdb table, and some are missing; sequencing was by immunoSEQ multiplex PCR. The data hold about 160,000 clones, with around 63% observed a single time. What was sequenced was PBMCs. Source of these receptors: a young woman in good health and CMV-seropositive. Both conserved end residues are trimmed from each CDR3. A D gene is named only where the DNA matches it firmly. Clone size is not always given. Where it is, it says once, few, many or a class for expanded clones.

V gene	clone size	D gene	J gene	CDR3 protein
TRBV5-6	NA	TRBD1	NA	ASSFATGQGAYEQY
TRBV9	NA	NA	TRBJ1-4	ASSAQDSPPTKLF
TRBV4-1	NA	TRBD1	TRBJ1-5	ASSQTPGQGAWLHQPQH
TRBV14	NA	NA	TRBJ2-1	ASSSVLANNEQF
TRBV7-3	NA	TRBD1	TRBJ2-3	ASSSRQGYLDTQY
TRBV7-2	NA	NA	TRBJ2-1	ASSFRGGSYNEQF
TRBV7-9	once	NA	TRBJ1-4	ASSLDRQTTNEKLF
TRBV5-5	few	NA	TRBJ1-5	ASSLGGGNQPQH
TRBV9	NA	TRBD2	TRBJ2-1	ASSVVGLGVEQF
TRBV18	NA	NA	TRBJ1-1	ASSPGHPSTEAF
TRBV11-2	NA	TRBD1	TRBJ2-5	ASSSLDRAETQY
TRBV18	NA	TRBD1	TRBJ2-7	ASSLGGTGDYEQY
TRBV27	NA	TRBD2	TRBJ2-7	ASSWGSGEGSGYEQY
TRBV7-3	NA	TRBD2	TRBJ2-3	ASSLTAGGIGDTQY
TRBV4-3	NA	NA	TRBJ1-3	ASSQDPLSSGNTIY
TRBV5-1	NA	NA	TRBJ2-5	ASSPDQETQY
TRBV7-9	NA	NA	TRBJ1-2	ASSQEFHGYT
TRBV11-3	NA	TRBD2	TRBJ2-5	ASSGGGQETQY
TRBV6-5	NA	NA	TRBJ1-2	ASSYSYNYGYT
TRBV10-1	few	TRBD2	TRBJ2-1	ASSGGLVYNEQF
TRBV11-3	NA	NA	TRBJ1-2	ASSGGAQIYGYT
TRBV2	NA	TRBD1	TRBJ1-2	ASSETGDYGYT
TRBV25-1	NA	NA	TRBJ1-2	ASRTNVNYGYT
TRBV7-9	NA	NA	TRBJ2-3	ASSGVIRASIRSTQY
TRBV14	few	NA	TRBJ2-3	ASSQDGRGSLQY
TRBV6-6	few	NA	TRBJ1-4	ASGRGSAPNEKLF
TRBV7-9	NA	NA	TRBJ2-7	ASSLTGLASDEQY
TRBV7-2	NA	NA	TRBJ2-7	ASSSPTRREQY
TRBV30	few	TRBD1	TRBJ2-7	ALSRRTGWYEQY
TRBV27	NA	TRBD2	TRBJ2-7	ASSTSDYEQY
TRBV13	NA	TRBD1	TRBJ1-1	ASSYRTGGDPNTEAF
TRBV13	NA	NA	TRBJ2-3	ASSPRPTTDTQY
TRBV27	NA	NA	TRBJ1-1	ASSPQVLNTEAF
TRBV27	NA	NA	TRBJ2-1	ASSLHTTDYNEQF
TRBV25-1	NA	NA	TRBJ1-6	ASSATSGTPYNSPLH
TRBV30	NA	TRBD1	TRBJ1-2	AWKANGQGYGYT
TRBV5-6	once	NA	TRBJ2-5	ASGPRGETQY
TRBV6-1	NA	TRBD1	NA	ASSPTGAEQY
TRBV30	NA	NA	TRBJ1-5	AWSVTGFSNQPQH
TRBV11-2	NA	TRBD1	TRBJ2-7	ASSASYRGFDEQY
TRBV4-2	few	NA	TRBJ2-7	ASSQEWRDNYEQY
TRBV5-1	NA	TRBD1	TRBJ1-3	ATSGGTGASLVGNTIY
TRBV2	NA	NA	TRBJ2-1	ASSAPGSYNEQF
TRBV7-8	few	TRBD2	TRBJ2-3	ASSPGTSGGPRDTQY
TRBV5-1	NA	NA	TRBJ2-2	ASSFGQGTGELF
TRBV27	NA	NA	TRBJ2-7	ASSLSQGPYEQY
TRBV7-8	few	NA	TRBJ1-1	ASSPYDRMNTEAF
TRBV29-1	NA	NA	TRBJ2-5	SVEETGATQY
TRBV7-9	NA	NA	TRBJ1-2	ASGTITPDYYGYT
TRBV28	NA	TRBD1	TRBJ2-3	ASSWDSRTDTQY
TRBV27	NA	NA	TRBJ1-4	ASSLGGSFEKLF
TRBV9	NA	NA	TRBJ2-1	ASSVAKTSSSYNEQF
TRBV2	NA	NA	TRBJ1-6	ASSEILASPLH
TRBV5-1	few	TRBD2	TRBJ2-7	ASSYGTSGYEQY
TRBV6-5	NA	NA	TRBJ1-4	ASRWGSTKAELF
TRBV27	few	NA	TRBJ1-3	ASSLAGNTNTIY
TRBV5-4	once	NA	TRBJ1-2	ASSLGGQYGYT
TRBV28	once	TRBD1	TRBJ2-3	ASSETGEGDTQY
TRBV6-1	NA	TRBD1	TRBJ1-5	ASTMGQGLSQPQH